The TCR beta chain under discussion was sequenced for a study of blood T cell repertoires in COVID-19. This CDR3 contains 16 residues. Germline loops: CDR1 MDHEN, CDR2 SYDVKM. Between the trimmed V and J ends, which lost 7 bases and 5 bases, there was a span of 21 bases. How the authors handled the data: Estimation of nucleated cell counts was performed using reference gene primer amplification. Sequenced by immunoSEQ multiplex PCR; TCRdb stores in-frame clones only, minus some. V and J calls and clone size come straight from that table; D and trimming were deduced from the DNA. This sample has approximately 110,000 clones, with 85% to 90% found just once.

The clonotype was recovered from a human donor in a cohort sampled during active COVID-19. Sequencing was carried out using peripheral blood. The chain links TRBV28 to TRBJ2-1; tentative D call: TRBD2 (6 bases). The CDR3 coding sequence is TGTGCCAGCACCCTGGGGGGAGTGGGGATCCACAATGAGCAGTTCTTC. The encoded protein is CASTLGGVGIHNEQFF.